These 24 T cell receptor beta chains were all obtained from the same sample, sequenced in a study of cytomegalovirus exposure and HLA in healthy donors. The method was immunoSEQ multiplex PCR; TCRdb's version includes in-frame clones alone and lacks a portion of them. The sample yields roughly 300,000 clones, just over 85% seen once. The material sequenced was PBMCs. These receptors all stem from a woman younger than 30 in good health and CMV-seronegative.

The chain employs TRBV29-1 and TRBJ2-7; no clear D gene. The V end was cut by 3 bases, the J end by 2 bases, with 8 bases between. The CDR3 loop spans 12 amino acids. CDR1 and CDR2 from the germline V gene are SQVTM and ANQGSEA. CDR3 loop: CSVEGRAYEQYF. In DNA, the CDR3 is TGCAGCGTTGAGGGCAGAGCCTACGAGCAGTACTTC.

The V gene is TRBV18, the J gene TRBJ2-7, with 7 positions matching TRBD1. Per germline, CDR1 KGHSH and CDR2 LQKENI. The CDR3 covers 16 residues. V was pared by 2 bases and J by 2 bases, with 9 bases of the junction left unmatched. The CDR3 bases are TGTGCCAGCTCACCAGCTTCGGGACAGTTAGCCTACGAGCAGTACTTC. Translated: CASSPASGQLAYEQYF.

J is TRBJ2-2 and V is TRBV4-3; D not resolved. The CDR3 extends over 15 amino acids. Germline loops: CDR1 LGHNA, CDR2 YSLEER. The V end lost 3 bases, the J end lost 0 bases, and 8 bases lay between the germline ends. CDR3: CASSHASANTGELFF. CDR3 DNA sequence: TGCGCCAGCAGCCATGCTAGTGCGAACACCGGGGAGCTGTTTTTT.

The rearrangement links TRBV9 to TRBJ2-1; 12 bases fit TRBD2. In germline, CDR1 is SGDLS, CDR2 YYNGEE. V shed 0 bases, J shed 5 bases, and the junction held 0 bases outside the gene matches. The CDR3 extends over 15 amino acids. In nucleotides, the CDR3 is TGTGCCAGCAGCGTAGGGACTAGCGGGAACAATGAGCAGTTCTTC. Translating gives CASSVGTSGNNEQFF.

This clone was counted a single time. This chain links TRBV6-5 with TRBJ1-4; D is unresolved. Trimming left V 2 bases short and J 7 bases short, with 14 bases between. The CDR3 totals 15 residues. Looked up from germline, CDR1 is MNHEY and CDR2 is SVGAGI. The CDR3 reads CASSYGRIEGEKLFF. The CDR3 DNA reads as TGTGCCAGCAGTTACGGCCGAATCGAGGGTGAAAAACTGTTTTTT.

The gene calls are TRBV15 and TRBJ2-5; TRBD2 matches 10 bases. CDR1 and CDR2 (germline): LNHNV, YYDKDF (reference sequence). The CDR3 is 18 amino acids. V dropped 0 bases and J dropped 4; count of bases not matched to a gene: 11. The DNA for the CDR3 is TGTGCCACCAGCAGAGATAGGGCTAGCGGGAGTAGAGGAGAGACCCAGTACTTC. It codes for CATSRDRASGSRGETQYF.

This chain connects TRBV7-2 to TRBJ2-5, with D possibly matching TRBD2 (6 bases). V was cut by 1 base and J by 2 bases, with 8 bases left in between. The CDR3 totals 14 residues. Germline V gene data show CDR1 as SGHTA and CDR2 as FQGNSA. The CDR3 region is CASSLGGTQETQYF. The CDR3 region has the DNA TGTGCCAGCAGCTTAGGGGGGACTCAAGAGACCCAGTACTTC. Combining the CDR3 with reference TRBV7-2 and TRBJ2-5 gives the whole variable domain GAGVSQSPSNKVTEKGKDVELRCDPISGHTALYWYRQSLGQGLEFLIYFQGNSAPDKSGLPSDRFSAERTGGSVSTLTIQRTQQEDSAVYLCASSLGGTQETQYFGPGTRLLVL.

The V call is TRBV2, the J call TRBJ2-7, with a possible D match to TRBD2 (5 bases). The CDR3 length is 12 residues. The ends were cut back, 7 bases at V and 4 bases at J, with 11 bases in the middle. Germline V gene lookup returns CDR1 SNHLY and CDR2 FYNNEI. DNA for the CDR3: TGTGCCAGCACCCTCGAGGGTTACGAGCAGTACTTC. This gives the protein CASTLEGYEQYF.

The chain joins TRBV2 to TRBJ2-2, with a possible D match to TRBD2 (5 bases). The CDR3 has 13 residues. Germline V gene sequence: CDR1 SNHLY, CDR2 FYNNEI. V was cut by 7 bases and J by 6 bases, with 12 bases left in between. In nucleotides, the CDR3 is TGTGCCAGCATCACGGACGGGGCCGGGGAGCTGTTTTTT. It codes for CASITDGAGELFF.

Details on this clone: One end of the junction is discordant with germline, which a read error may explain. The CDR3 protein is CASTYGTGSSYEQYF. The CDR3 DNA follows: TGTGCCAGCACTTACGGGACAGGGAGTTCCTACGAGCAGTACTTC. J is TRBJ2-7 and V is TRBV6-5; 9 positions match TRBD1. The CDR3 is made up of 15 amino acids. From germline, CDR1 is MNHEY and CDR2 SVGAGI.

This clone was seen once. The chain uses TRBV11-2 and TRBJ1-1, with a weak D call TRBD1 (5 bases). The CDR3 has 14 amino acids. From germline, CDR1 is SGHAT and CDR2 FQNNGV. V lost 5 bases and J 13 bases, leaving 23 bases between the germline ends. The chain's CDR3 is CASSQGGTAKRGFF. CDR3 DNA sequence: TGTGCCAGCAGCCAGGGAGGGACCGCTAAGAGGGGTTTCTTT.

The CDR3 spells CASSLVLGAHEQYF. CDR3 DNA: TGTGCCAGCAGCTTAGTTCTGGGGGCCCACGAGCAGTACTTC. V usage is TRBV7-2 and J usage is TRBJ2-7; D perhaps matches TRBD1 (6 bases). The CDR3 has 14 residues. Germline assignment: CDR1 SGHTA and CDR2 FQGNSA. V lost 1 base, J lost 5 bases, and 12 bases lay in between.

The V gene is TRBV7-3, the J gene TRBJ2-1; 9 nucleotides line up with TRBD1. The junction had 3 bases not matched to a gene; V was cut back by 4 bases and J by 8 bases. CDR1 and CDR2 from the germline V gene are SGHTA and FQGTGA. The CDR3 covers 13 residues. The CDR3 reads CASSSGQGYEQFF. Here the CDR3 DNA reads TGTGCCAGCAGCTCGGGACAGGGCTATGAGCAGTTCTTC. Looking up the rest from reference TRBV7-3 and TRBJ2-1 gives the full variable domain: GAGVSQTPSNKVTEKGKYVELRCDPISGHTALYWYRQSLGQGPEFLIYFQGTGAADDSGLPNDRFFAVRPEGSVSTLKIQRTERGDSAVYLCASSSGQGYEQFFGPGTRLTVL.

CDR3 sequence reads: CASSMAPRDRGVHEQYF. The CDR3 nucleotides read TGTGCCAGTAGTATGGCTCCTCGGGACAGGGGAGTCCACGAGCAGTACTTC. The J gene is TRBJ2-7, the V gene TRBV19, with 10 bases matching TRBD1. This CDR3 has 17 residues. Unmatched junction bases numbered 13, after V lost 3 bases and J lost 5 bases. Germline CDR1 LNHDA, CDR2 SQIVND (reference sequence). Full variable domain (outside the CDR3, taken from reference TRBV19 and TRBJ2-7): DGGITQSPKYLFRKEGQNVTLSCEQNLNHDAMYWYRQDPGQGLRLIYYSQIVNDFQKGDIAEGYSVSREKKESFPLTVTSAQKNPTAFYLCASSMAPRDRGVHEQYFGPGTRLTVT.

The gene calls are TRBV2 and TRBJ1-2; TRBD1 aligns across 7 bases. Germline V lookup: CDR1 SNHLY, CDR2 FYNNEI. V was pared by 7 bases and J by 0 bases, with 8 bases of the junction left unmatched. The CDR3 is made up of 15 amino acids. CDR3 DNA: TGTGCCAGCACTCTACAGGGGAACACTAACTATGGCTACACCTTC. Its protein is CASTLQGNTNYGYTF.

This clone has a handful of counts. The chain employs TRBV10-3 and TRBJ2-7, with 8 bases fitting TRBD2. Germline V CDR1 and CDR2: ENHRY, SYGVKD. The CDR3 has 16 residues. V dropped 2 bases and J dropped 2; count of bases not matched to a gene: 8. DNA for the CDR3: TGTGCCATCAGTGAGGCGACTAGCGCAACACCCTACGAGCAGTACTTC. Encoded protein: CAISEATSATPYEQYF.

The V and J genes are TRBV7-2 and TRBJ2-2; TRBD2 matches at 15 bases. V lost 5 bases and J lost 7; bases outside the gene matches: 5. Germline lookup yields CDR1 SGHTA and CDR2 FQGNSA. The CDR3 is 16 residues long. For the CDR3, the DNA is TGTGCCAGCAGCCCAGGACTAGCGGGAGGGTTCGGGGAGCTGTTTTTT. Amino acid sequence: CASSPGLAGGFGELFF.

This clone was seen only once. The chain has TRBV27 and TRBJ2-1; 9 bases match TRBD2. With 7 bases clipped from V and 6 bases from J, the junction kept 13 bases outside the gene matches. There are 16 residues in the CDR3. Germline V lookup: CDR1 MNHEY, CDR2 SMNVEV (reference sequence). The CDR3 region has the DNA TGTGCCAGCAACTCGCTTGGGGCGGGAGGGGGCAATGAGCAGTTCTTC. Protein sequence: CASNSLGAGGGNEQFF.

V gene TRBV7-2 combines with J gene TRBJ1-5; tentatively, D is TRBD1 (5 bases). Germline loops: CDR1 SGHTA, CDR2 FQGNSA. This CDR3 comprises 14 residues. V was trimmed by 1 base and J by 6 bases, leaving 10 bases between them. The CDR3 DNA sequence: TGTGCCAGCAGCTTAGAAGGGGTGGCTCAGCCCCAGCATTTT. Protein product: CASSLEGVAQPQHF.

The genes are TRBV14 and TRBJ1-2; TRBD1 matches at 8 bases. In germline, CDR1 is SGHDN, CDR2 FVKESK. V shed 2 bases and J 8 bases; nucleotides not matched to a gene: 4. There are 13 residues in the CDR3. The CDR3 protein is CASSQQGARGYTF. DNA for the CDR3: TGTGCCAGCAGCCAACAGGGGGCGCGAGGCTACACCTTC.

The chain carries TRBV7-2 and TRBJ2-7, with 12 bases that match TRBD2. Germline V gene lookup returns CDR1 SGHTA and CDR2 FQGNSA. V dropped 6 bases and J dropped 4; count of bases not matched to a gene: 7. CDR3 length: 15 residues. The CDR3 reads CASSTKTSGSYEQYF. CDR3 nucleotide sequence: TGTGCCAGCAGTACTAAGACTAGCGGGAGTTACGAGCAGTACTTC.

The rearrangement uses TRBV19 and TRBJ2-7; 9 bases match TRBD1. The CDR3 runs 14 residues. V lost 7 bases and J lost 7; bases outside the gene matches: 11. The germline V gene encodes CDR1 LNHDA and CDR2 SQIVND (reference sequence). The CDR3 reads CASTLGQGTSEQYF. The CDR3 nucleotides are TGTGCCAGTACCCTGGGACAGGGTACAAGTGAGCAGTACTTC.

A single count supports this clone. V gene TRBV6-5 combines with J gene TRBJ2-2; unclear D gene. The CDR3 has 14 amino acids. Germline lookup yields CDR1 MNHEY and CDR2 SVGAGI. V lost 4 bases, J lost 3 bases, and 9 bases lay in between. The CDR3, as DNA: TGTGCCAGCAGTTCCCCCTTTGACACCGGGGAGCTGTTTTTT. It is translated as CASSSPFDTGELFF.

The V and J genes are TRBV5-6 and TRBJ2-1, with 9 bases matching TRBD2. There are 15 residues in the CDR3. Looked up from germline, CDR1 is SGHDT and CDR2 is YYEEEE. With 1 base clipped from V and 7 bases from J, the junction kept 6 bases outside the gene matches. CDR3 region: CASSLFSGSGNEQFF. In DNA, the CDR3 is TGTGCCAGCAGCTTGTTTAGCGGGAGTGGGAATGAGCAGTTCTTC. Full variable domain (rest looked up from reference TRBV5-6 and TRBJ2-1): DAGVTQSPTHLIKTRGQQVTLRCSPKSGHDTVSWYQQALGQGPQFIFQYYEEEERQRGNFPDRFSGHQFPNYSSELNVNALLLGDSALYLCASSLFSGSGNEQFFGPGTRLTVL.